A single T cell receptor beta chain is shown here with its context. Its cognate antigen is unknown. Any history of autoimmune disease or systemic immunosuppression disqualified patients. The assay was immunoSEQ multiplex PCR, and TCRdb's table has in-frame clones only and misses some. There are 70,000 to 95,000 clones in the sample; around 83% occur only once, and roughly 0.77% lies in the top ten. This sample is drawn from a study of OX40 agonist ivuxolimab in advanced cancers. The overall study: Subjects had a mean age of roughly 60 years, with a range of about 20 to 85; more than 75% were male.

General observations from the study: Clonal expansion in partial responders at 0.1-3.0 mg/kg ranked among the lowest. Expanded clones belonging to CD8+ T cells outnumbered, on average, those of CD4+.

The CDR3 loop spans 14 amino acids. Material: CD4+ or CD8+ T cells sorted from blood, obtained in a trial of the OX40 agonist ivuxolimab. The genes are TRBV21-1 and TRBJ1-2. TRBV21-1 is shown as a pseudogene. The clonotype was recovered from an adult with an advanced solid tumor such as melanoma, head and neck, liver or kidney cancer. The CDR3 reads CASSKARGRGGYTF. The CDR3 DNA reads TGTGCCAGCAGCAAAGCCAGAGGGAGGGGTGGCTACACCTTC.